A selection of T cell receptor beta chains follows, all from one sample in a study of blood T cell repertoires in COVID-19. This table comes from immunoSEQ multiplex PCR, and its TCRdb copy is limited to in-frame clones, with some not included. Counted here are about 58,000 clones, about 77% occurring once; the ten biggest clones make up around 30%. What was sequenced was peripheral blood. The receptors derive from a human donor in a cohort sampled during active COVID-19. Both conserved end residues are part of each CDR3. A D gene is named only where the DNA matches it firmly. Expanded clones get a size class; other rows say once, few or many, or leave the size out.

CDR3aa: CASSLAGQGTAQPQHF
CDR3nt: TGTGCCAGCAGCTTAGCGGGGCAGGGGACGGCTCAGCCCCAGCATTTT
j_gene: TRBJ1-5
abundance: NA
d_gene: NA
v_gene: TRBV7-8

CDR3aa: CASSFRGRSAPQHF
CDR3nt: TGTGCCAGCAGCTTCAGGGGGCGATCGGCGCCCCAGCATTTT
j_gene: TRBJ1-5
abundance: NA
d_gene: TRBD1
v_gene: TRBV5-6

CDR3aa: CASSETPNYGYTF
CDR3nt: TGTGCCAGCAGTGAGACACCTAACTATGGCTACACCTTC
j_gene: TRBJ1-2
abundance: NA
d_gene: NA
v_gene: TRBV6-4

CDR3aa: CASSYSGGNYGYTF
CDR3nt: TGTGCCAGCAGTTACTCGGGCGGGAACTATGGCTACACCTTC
j_gene: TRBJ1-2
abundance: NA
d_gene: NA
v_gene: TRBV6-2/TRBV6-3

CDR3aa: CASSGTPLYEQFF
CDR3nt: TGTGCCAGCTCTGGGACACCCCTGTATGAGCAGTTCTTC
j_gene: TRBJ2-1
abundance: NA
d_gene: NA
v_gene: TRBV27

CDR3aa: CASSPGTGGDEQYF
CDR3nt: TGCGCCAGCAGCCCCGGGACAGGGGGGGACGAGCAGTACTTC
j_gene: TRBJ2-7
abundance: NA
d_gene: TRBD1
v_gene: TRBV5-1

CDR3aa: CASSLGTGGFRSGYTF
CDR3nt: TGTGCCAGCAGTCTAGGGACAGGGGGGTTTCGGAGTGGCTACACCTTC
j_gene: TRBJ1-2
abundance: NA
d_gene: TRBD1
v_gene: TRBV7-3

CDR3aa: CASQGFGNQPQHF
CDR3nt: TGTGCCAGCCAGGGTTTTGGCAATCAGCCCCAGCATTTT
j_gene: TRBJ1-5
abundance: few
d_gene: NA
v_gene: TRBV2

CDR3aa: CASSEMGREGYGYTF
CDR3nt: TGTGCCAGCAGTGAAATGGGCAGGGAGGGCTATGGCTACACCTTC
j_gene: TRBJ1-2
abundance: NA
d_gene: NA
v_gene: TRBV2

CDR3aa: CATTPWDRGYTGELFF
CDR3nt: TGTGCCACCACACCCTGGGACAGGGGGTACACCGGGGAGCTGTTTTTT
j_gene: TRBJ2-2
abundance: NA
d_gene: TRBD1
v_gene: TRBV27

CDR3aa: CASSDDASWVYNEQFF
CDR3nt: TGCGCCAGCAGTGATGATGCTAGTTGGGTTTACAATGAGCAGTTCTTC
j_gene: TRBJ2-1
abundance: few
d_gene: NA
v_gene: TRBV10-2

CDR3aa: CASSQDPNSDSYEQYF
CDR3nt: TGCGCCAGCAGCCAAGATCCGAATTCGGACAGCTACGAGCAGTACTTC
j_gene: TRBJ2-7
abundance: NA
d_gene: NA
v_gene: TRBV4-1

CDR3aa: CASSLGPRDREVQPQHF
CDR3nt: TGCGCCAGCAGCTTGGGCCCCCGGGACAGGGAGGTTCAGCCCCAGCATTTT
j_gene: TRBJ1-5
abundance: NA
d_gene: TRBD1
v_gene: TRBV5-1

CDR3aa: CASSLATGSSSYEQYF
CDR3nt: TGCGCCAGCAGCTTGGCCACAGGGTCCAGCTCCTACGAGCAGTACTTC
j_gene: TRBJ2-7
abundance: NA
d_gene: NA
v_gene: TRBV5-1

CDR3aa: CASRKGIPTDTQYF
CDR3nt: TGTGCCAGCAGGAAGGGGATCCCCACAGATACGCAGTATTTT
j_gene: TRBJ2-3
abundance: few
d_gene: NA
v_gene: TRBV28

CDR3aa: CASSYPTGWYTYEQYF
CDR3nt: TGTGCCAGCAGTTACCCTACAGGGTGGTATACCTACGAGCAGTACTTC
j_gene: TRBJ2-7
abundance: NA
d_gene: NA
v_gene: TRBV6-6

CDR3aa: CASSFAGAREAFF
CDR3nt: TGCGCCAGCAGCTTCGCGGGTGCGCGTGAAGCTTTCTTT
j_gene: TRBJ1-1
abundance: NA
d_gene: NA
v_gene: TRBV5-1

CDR3aa: CASSGGNYVYTF
CDR3nt: TGTGCCAGCAGCGGGGGAAACTATGTCTACACCTTC
j_gene: TRBJ1-2
abundance: NA
d_gene: NA
v_gene: TRBV6-5

CDR3aa: CASLAGTGNTEAFF
CDR3nt: TGCGCCAGCCTAGCTGGAACGGGGAACACTGAAGCTTTCTTT
j_gene: TRBJ1-1
abundance: NA
d_gene: NA
v_gene: TRBV5-1

CDR3aa: CASSQGQGSYNEQFF
CDR3nt: TGCGCCAGCAGCCAAGGACAGGGCTCCTACAATGAGCAGTTCTTC
j_gene: TRBJ2-1
abundance: NA
d_gene: TRBD1
v_gene: TRBV4-1

CDR3aa: CASRQGVLNTEAFF
CDR3nt: TGCGCCAGCAGACAGGGGGTCTTGAACACTGAAGCTTTCTTT
j_gene: TRBJ1-1
abundance: NA
d_gene: TRBD1
v_gene: TRBV10-2

CDR3aa: CASSDGLAGAYLPYEQYF
CDR3nt: TGTGCCAGCAGTGACGGACTAGCGGGGGCATACCTTCCCTACGAGCAGTACTTC
j_gene: TRBJ2-7
abundance: NA
d_gene: TRBD2
v_gene: TRBV6-2/TRBV6-3

CDR3aa: CASSQWGQGVQETQYF
CDR3nt: TGCGCCAGCAGCCAATGGGGACAGGGGGTCCAAGAGACCCAGTACTTC
j_gene: TRBJ2-5
abundance: many
d_gene: TRBD1
v_gene: TRBV4-1

CDR3aa: CASRREETQYF
CDR3nt: TGTGCCAGTAGGAGGGAAGAGACCCAGTACTTC
j_gene: TRBJ2-5
abundance: NA
d_gene: NA
v_gene: TRBV19